Listed below are T cell receptor beta chains from one sample, sequenced in a study of T-cell memory formation after mild COVID-19. One entry per CDR3 protein, called by TCRdb with MiXCR from the 5' RACE reads. The sample has about 340,000 distinct CDR3 sequences; 10% to 15% are singletons. Sample: PBMCs or a T cell subset sorted from them (not recorded which). These receptors originate from a young man who had mild COVID-19 (a few samples of this study predate the infection). Cell type and time point are not known. Each CDR3 is given with its conserved first and last residue. The D gene is left open where the match is weak. Rows give clone size only sometimes, using once, few, many, or a class for an expanded clone.

J	size	V	D	DNA	CDR3
TRBJ1-1	few	TRBV6-2/TRBV6-3	-	TGTGCCACCCTAGGCAGGGAGGGGAACACTGAAGCTTTCTTT	CATLGREGNTEAFF
TRBJ1-1	few	TRBV29-1	TRBD1	TGCAGCGATCTGACAGGGGGCTCAGGTGAAGCTTTCTTT	CSDLTGGSGEAFF
TRBJ2-3	many	TRBV15	-	TGTGCCACCAGCCCTTCGGTGGATACGCAGTATTTT	CATSPSVDTQYF
TRBJ2-2	few	TRBV4-2	TRBD2	TGTGCCAGCAGCCGGGGGGGTTTTAAGTTCGCCGGGGAGCTGTTTTTT	CASSRGGFKFAGELFF
TRBJ1-2	few	TRBV16	TRBD1	TGTGCCAGCAGCCCTCGGGACAGCTCTAACTATGGCTACACCTTC	CASSPRDSSNYGYTF
TRBJ2-7	few	TRBV20-1	-	TGCAGTGCCCAACAGGGGAGGGACTACGAGCAGTACTTC	CSAQQGRDYEQYF
TRBJ1-5	few	TRBV7-2	-	TGTGCCAGCAGCTTAGCTCTCGGACAGCCCCAGCATTTT	CASSLALGQPQHF
TRBJ2-3	-	TRBV11-1	-	TGTGCCAGCAGCCCAGGAGGAGGGTCGCAGTATTTT	CASSPGGGSQYF
TRBJ2-2	-	TRBV10-3	-	TGTGCCATCAGCGTTGGGACAACCAACACCGGGGAGCTGTTTTTT	CAISVGTTNTGELFF
TRBJ2-3	many	TRBV7-2	TRBD2	TGTGCCAGCAGCCTCACCGGGACTAGCGGGGGTCTGGGCACAGATACGCAGTATTTT	CASSLTGTSGGLGTDTQYF
TRBJ1-1	-	TRBV5-1	-	TGCGCCAGCAGCTTGGACCCGAATGGTTGGGCGGCTGAAGCTTTCTTT	CASSLDPNGWAAEAFF
TRBJ2-5	-	TRBV28	-	TGTGCCAGCAGCGGGGAGGTAGTTTTAGAGACCCAGTACTTC	CASSGEVVLETQYF
TRBJ2-1	-	TRBV18	TRBD2	TGTGCCAGCTCACCGCAGGCGGGGGGGCCAACAAATGAGCAGTTCTTC	CASSPQAGGPTNEQFF
TRBJ1-1	-	TRBV12-3/TRBV12-4	-	TGTGCCAGCAGTTTCAGTGATGAAGCTTTCTTT	CASSFSDEAFF
TRBJ1-2	few	TRBV20-1	-	TGCAGTGCTAGAGACTGGGGGAGGGATGGCTACACCTTC	CSARDWGRDGYTF
TRBJ2-3	-	TRBV5-1	-	TGCGCCAGCAGCTTGGAAGTGGGGGCCCGGAGAGATACGCAGTATTTT	CASSLEVGARRDTQYF
TRBJ2-2	-	TRBV12-3/TRBV12-4	-	TGTGCCAGCAGTTTAATGGCAGGGCTGCTGTTTTTT	CASSLMAGLLFF
TRBJ1-2	few	TRBV6-4	-	TGTGCCAGCAGTGCCGAACAGGGAGGCTATGGCTACACCTTC	CASSAEQGGYGYTF
TRBJ2-1	few	TRBV6-4	TRBD1	TGTGCCAGCAGCCCTACTCCCGACAGGGGTGAGCAGTTCTTC	CASSPTPDRGEQFF
TRBJ2-1	-	TRBV15	-	TGTGCCACCAGCCAGGTAGGGGGTGAGCAGTTCTTC	CATSQVGGEQFF
TRBJ2-5	-	TRBV5-1	TRBD2	TGCGCCAGCAGCGTGGGACTAGCGGGGGGCAACCAAGAGACCCAGTACTTC	CASSVGLAGGNQETQYF
TRBJ2-3	few	TRBV28	TRBD2	TGTGCCAGTGTCCTAGCGGGGGCAGATACGCAGTATTTT	CASVLAGADTQYF
TRBJ2-2	few	TRBV7-3	-	TGTGCCAGCCAACAAACCGGACACGGGGAGCTGTTTTTT	CASQQTGHGELFF
TRBJ2-6	-	TRBV4-2	-	TGTGCCAGCAGCCAAGTAGGAGGGGTCGGGGCCAACGTCCTGACTTTC	CASSQVGGVGANVLTF
TRBJ1-6	many	TRBV12-3/TRBV12-4	TRBD1	TGTGCCAGCAGCCTGGACAGGAGGAGCTCCTATAATTCACCCCTCCACTTT	CASSLDRRSSYNSPLHF
TRBJ1-4	-	TRBV7-9	-	TGTGCCAGCAGCTTCTCCTTCCGAGATGAAAAACTGTTTTTT	CASSFSFRDEKLFF
TRBJ2-7	-	TRBV6-6	TRBD2	TGTGCCAGCAGTTCTATACGCGGGGGAGGCCGTTTCGGCGAGCAGTACTTC	CASSSIRGGGRFGEQYF
TRBJ2-3	few	TRBV10-3	-	TGTGCCATTGACCAGGGGGGCCTCACAGATACGCAGTATTTT	CAIDQGGLTDTQYF
TRBJ2-1	few	TRBV5-1	-	TGCGCCAGCAGCTCCATAGCGGATTCCTACAATGAGCAGTTCTTC	CASSSIADSYNEQFF
TRBJ1-6	few	TRBV7-9	TRBD1	TGTGCCAGCAGCTTCTCGGACAGGGGTTCACCCCTCCACTTT	CASSFSDRGSPLHF
TRBJ2-1	few	TRBV6-5	TRBD2	TGTGCCAGCAGTTTTGCGGGGGTGTCGCGAGAGCAGTTCTTC	CASSFAGVSREQFF
TRBJ2-6	many	TRBV7-2	-	TGTGCCAGCAGCTTAGGTGGGGACTGGGAAACGGCCAACGTCCTGACTTTC	CASSLGGDWETANVLTF
TRBJ1-1	-	TRBV5-8	-	TGTGCCAGCAGCTTGCCAATCTTTAACACTGAAGCTTTCTTT	CASSLPIFNTEAFF
TRBJ2-4	few	TRBV6-6	-	TGTGCCAGCAGTTACTCCGGGGGACTGACCAACTACGCCAAAAACATTCAGTACTTC	CASSYSGGLTNYAKNIQYF
TRBJ2-7	-	TRBV2	TRBD2	TGTGCCAGCAGTGAATTGAGGGCTAGCGGGGGGGCCTACGAGCAGTACTTC	CASSELRASGGAYEQYF
TRBJ2-7	few	TRBV6-5	TRBD2	TGTGCCAGCAGTTACTCAACTAGCGGGGGAACCTACGAGCAGTACTTC	CASSYSTSGGTYEQYF
TRBJ1-2	-	TRBV2	TRBD1	TGTGCCAGCAGTGATGACAGGGACCATGGCTACACCTTC	CASSDDRDHGYTF
TRBJ1-2	-	TRBV15	-	TGTGCCACCAGCAGAGAATGGGAGGGTGTTAGTTATGGCTACACCTTC	CATSREWEGVSYGYTF
TRBJ2-5	once	TRBV11-2	TRBD1	TGTGCCAGCAGCCCCGGACAGGTTGGACGGGGAGAGACCCAGTACTTC	CASSPGQVGRGETQYF
TRBJ1-5	few	TRBV19	-	TGTGCCAGTAGTAAAGCCTTCAATCAGCCCCAGCATTTT	CASSKAFNQPQHF
TRBJ2-3	-	TRBV6-2/TRBV6-3	-	TGTGCCAGCAGCCAAAATTCGAGGTCCCGTCGTCTGTCGCGGAACACAGATACGCAGTATTTT	CASSQNSRSRRLSRNTDTQYF
TRBJ2-5	many	TRBV7-9	-	TGTGCCAGCAGCCCACGAGTGGGGCGCGGGGACCAAGAGACCCAGTACTTC	CASSPRVGRGDQETQYF
TRBJ2-7	-	TRBV7-3	TRBD2	TGTGCCAGCAGCTTAGGGGCCCTAGCGGGGGGTGACTACGAGCAGTACTTC	CASSLGALAGGDYEQYF
TRBJ2-3	-	TRBV4-2	-	TGCGCCAGCAGCCAAGAACGGGCTACTAGCACAGATACGCAGTATTTT	CASSQERATSTDTQYF